These T cell receptor beta chains were read from a single sample in a study of immune characterization of retroperitoneal liposarcoma. TCRdb ran MiXCR on the PCR reads and lists one entry per CDR3 protein. The table includes fewer than 25,000 distinct CDR3 sequences, 37% detected once. The sequenced sample was blood. Receptors were obtained from a male donor with retroperitoneal liposarcoma. The CDR3 runs from the conserved cysteine through the conserved F or W. D genes are given only for firm matches. Only some rows state a clone size, as once, few, many or a class for expanded clones.

TRBJ2-5,.,TRBV7-2,.,TGTGCCAGCAGCTTAGATACAGGGAGGTTCAATGAGCAGTACTTC,CASSLDTGRFNEQYF
TRBJ2-7,.,TRBV11-3,few,TGTGCCAGCAGCTTAGACGGAGGGAGATACAATGAGCAGTACTTC,CASSLDGGRYNEQYF
TRBJ2-1,.,TRBV7-2,medium-sized,TGTGCCAGCAGCCATGCCGCGGCAGTCCAAGAGACCCAGTTCTTC,CASSHAAAVQETQFF
TRBJ2-3,.,TRBV11-2,.,TGTGCCAGCAGCTTAGCCCCAGATACGCAGTATTTT,CASSLAPDTQYF
TRBJ2-1,.,TRBV6-1,medium-sized,TGTGCCAGCAGTGAAGGAGCAGGGGGGAGCTCCTACAATGAGCAGTTCTTC,CASSEGAGGSSYNEQFF
TRBJ2-3,TRBD1,TRBV11-3,.,TGTGCCAGCAGCCGCAGGGGACAGGTAGATACGCAGTATTTT,CASSRRGQVDTQYF
TRBJ2-6,TRBD1,TRBV5-3,few,TGTGCCAGCAGCTCCGGACAGGGAGCTTTTGGGGCCAACGTCCTGACTTTC,CASSSGQGAFGANVLTF
TRBJ2-1,.,TRBV7-4,.,TGTGCCAGCAGCCCGAACGGGGGCAATTACTACAATGAGCAGTTCTTC,CASSPNGGNYYNEQFF
TRBJ2-1,.,TRBV6-1,many,TGTGCCAGCAGTGCCTCAGCCAAGACCCAGTTCTTC,CASSASAKTQFF
TRBJ1-1,.,TRBV6-6,.,TGTGCCAGCAGTTACGGGTATATCGGCACTGAAGCTTTCTTT,CASSYGYIGTEAFF
TRBJ2-6,TRBD2,TRBV6-2/TRBV6-3,.,TGTGCCAGCAGTTATATTGCGGGGGAACTCTCTGGGGCCAACGTCCTGACTTTC,CASSYIAGELSGANVLTF
TRBJ2-5,.,TRBV12-3/TRBV12-4,medium-sized,TGTGCCAGCATAGGGGGACCAAACCAAGAGACCCAGTACTTC,CASIGGPNQETQYF
TRBJ1-5,.,TRBV6-1,.,TGTGCCAGCAGTCCGACATCTTATAGCAATCAGCCCCAGCATTTT,CASSPTSYSNQPQHF
TRBJ2-1,TRBD2,TRBV6-1,many,TGTGCCAGCACCATCCCGGGACTAGCGAAATACAATGAGCAGTTCTTC,CASTIPGLAKYNEQFF
TRBJ2-7,.,TRBV4-1,.,TGCGCCAGCCAGACGCCGTGGGGGGAGCAGTACTTC,CASQTPWGEQYF
TRBJ2-7,TRBD1,TRBV7-6,medium-sized,TGTGCCAGCAGCCCAAGGCCGGGACAGGGGGGCAATGAGCAGTACTTC,CASSPRPGQGGNEQYF
TRBJ2-7,TRBD1,TRBV4-2,.,TGTGCCAGCAGCCAACGCACGACAGGGTATAACGAGCAGTACTTC,CASSQRTTGYNEQYF
TRBJ2-3,TRBD1,TRBV6-1,.,TGTGCCAGCAGCTGGGACAGACAAGATGCGCAGTATTTT,CASSWDRQDAQYF
TRBJ2-1,TRBD1,TRBV6-1,few,TGTGCCAGCAGTGAAGCAAACCGGGACAGGGGGTACTTC,CASSEANRDRGYF
TRBJ2-3,.,TRBV6-4,few,TGTGCCAGCAGCCTTGGGGGTAACACAGATACGCAGTATTTT,CASSLGGNTDTQYF
TRBJ2-7,.,TRBV6-6,.,TGTGCCAGCAGGCCACCCGGGACCCCCGACGAGCAGTACTTC,CASRPPGTPDEQYF
TRBJ2-3,.,TRBV6-6,few,TGTGCCAGCAGTTACTCTCAGCGACCCCGGCAGTATTTT,CASSYSQRPRQYF
TRBJ2-7,TRBD1,TRBV5-1,.,TGCGCCAGCAGCTTGGATCCGCGGACAGGGAGCGAGCAGTACTTC,CASSLDPRTGSEQYF
TRBJ2-7,.,TRBV11-2,.,TGTGCCAGCAGTCGCCGTAGCGCCTCCTCCTACAATGAGCAGTACTTC,CASSRRSASSYNEQYF
TRBJ2-2,.,TRBV7-2,few,TGTGCCAGCAGCCGGGCCTTCGGGGAGCTGTTTTTT,CASSRAFGELFF
TRBJ1-2,.,TRBV6-5,.,TGTGCCAGCAGTTATGATAAGACAGAACAAGATCACTATGGCTACACCTTC,CASSYDKTEQDHYGYTF
TRBJ1-6,TRBD1,TRBV5-1,.,TGCGCCAGCAGCTCGAAGGGACAGAATTCACCCCTCCACTTT,CASSSKGQNSPLHF
TRBJ2-7,.,TRBV7-6,.,TGTGCCAGCAGCTCACACCTCAAGGGGCTGAACTACGAGCAGTACTTC,CASSSHLKGLNYEQYF
TRBJ2-5,.,TRBV12-3/TRBV12-4,many,TGTGCCAGCCGCCTTTTGTCCGGGAGCTACAATGAGCAGTACTTC,CASRLLSGSYNEQYF
TRBJ2-5,.,TRBV7-7,medium-sized,TGTGCTAGCAGTCTGGACGGACAAGAGACCCAGTACTTC,CASSLDGQETQYF
TRBJ2-5,TRBD1,TRBV12-3/TRBV12-4,once,TGTGCCAGCAGCCCCGGGACAGGACGGGAAGAGACCCAGTACTTC,CASSPGTGREETQYF
TRBJ2-3,.,TRBV6-1,many,TGTGCCAGCAGAACCGGCTGGGACTCAGATACGCAGTATTTT,CASRTGWDSDTQYF
TRBJ2-2,.,TRBV11-2,.,TGTGCCAGCAGCTTCAAGGTCACCGGGGAGCTGTTTTTT,CASSFKVTGELFF
TRBJ2-7,.,TRBV12-3/TRBV12-4,.,TGTGCCAGCAGTTCGACAGTGCGGGGCTCCTACGAGCAGTACTTC,CASSSTVRGSYEQYF
TRBJ2-1,.,TRBV27,many,TGTGCCAGCAGTGCCAGGGCCCCTAGCTCCTACAATGAGCAGTTCTTC,CASSARAPSSYNEQFF
TRBJ1-5,.,TRBV6-1,.,TGTGCCAGCAGTGAAGCGGGGGGAAGCAATCAGCCCCAGCATTTT,CASSEAGGSNQPQHF
TRBJ1-1,TRBD1,TRBV7-2,medium-sized,TGTGCCAGCAGCCCCGGACCGTTAGACAGGGGAGCTGAAGCTTTCTTT,CASSPGPLDRGAEAFF
TRBJ2-7,TRBD2,TRBV7-8,medium-sized,TGTGCCAGCAGGATGTACACTAGCGGGAGAATCTACGAGCAGTACTTC,CASRMYTSGRIYEQYF
TRBJ1-4,TRBD1,TRBV7-2,few,TGTGCCAGCAGGACAGGGCCTAATGAAAAACTGTTTTTT,CASRTGPNEKLFF
TRBJ2-1,.,TRBV9,once,TGTGCCAGCAGCGAGGAGAGCTCCTACAATGAGCAGTTCTTC,CASSEESSYNEQFF
TRBJ2-1,TRBD2,TRBV24-1,many,TGTGCCACGGGACTAGCGGGATATGAGCAGTTCTTC,CATGLAGYEQFF
TRBJ2-1,.,TRBV6-1,.,TGTGCCAGCAGCAGGACAGTAGACCAAGAGACCCAGTTCTTC,CASSRTVDQETQFF
TRBJ2-6,.,TRBV10-2,few,TGCGCCAGCAGTGAGCCAGCCTCTGGGGCCAACGTCCTGACTTTC,CASSEPASGANVLTF
TRBJ2-3,.,TRBV6-1,.,TGTGCCACCGGGACGGAGAGCACACGTCTGTATTTT,CATGTESTRLYF
TRBJ2-1,.,TRBV10-1,many,TGCGCCAGCAGTTTAGGGCTCAACAATGAGCAGTTCTTC,CASSLGLNNEQFF
TRBJ2-3,TRBD2,TRBV24-1,few,TGTGCCACCAGTGAACTCGGGACTAGCGGGAGAGCCGCAGATACGCAGTATTTT,CATSELGTSGRAADTQYF
TRBJ2-1,TRBD2,TRBV10-2,.,TGCGCCAGCAGGGCGGGGGGAGAGACCCAGTTCTTC,CASRAGGETQFF
TRBJ1-1,.,TRBV27,many,TGTGCCAGCAGTTTCTTACAGGCGAACACTGAAGCTTTCTTT,CASSFLQANTEAFF